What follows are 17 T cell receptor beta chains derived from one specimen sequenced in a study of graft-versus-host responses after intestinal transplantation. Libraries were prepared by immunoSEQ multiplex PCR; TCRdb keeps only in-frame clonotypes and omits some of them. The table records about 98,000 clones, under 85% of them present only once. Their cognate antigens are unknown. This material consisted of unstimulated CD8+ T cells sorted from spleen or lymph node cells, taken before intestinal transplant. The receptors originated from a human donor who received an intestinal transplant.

The CDR3 DNA sequence: TGCGCCAGCAGCCAAGCGGGGGAGTTAGAAGAGACCCAGTACTTC. This codes for CASSQAGELEETQYF. The chain couples TRBV4-1 to TRBJ2-5; tentatively, D is TRBD2 (6 bases). In germline, CDR1 is MGHRA, CDR2 YSYEKL. Trimming left V 1 base short and J 3 bases short, with 12 bases between. This CDR3 has 15 residues.

The CDR3 bases are TGTGCCAGCAGTTACACCCCCTTGGGGGAGCAGTTCTTC. Amino acids: CASSYTPLGEQFF. The chain carries TRBV6-5 and TRBJ2-1, with D unresolved. The germline V gene encodes CDR1 MNHEY and CDR2 SVGAGI. The CDR3 extends over 13 amino acids. The V and J ends lost 2 bases and 10 bases respectively, with 12 bases between them.

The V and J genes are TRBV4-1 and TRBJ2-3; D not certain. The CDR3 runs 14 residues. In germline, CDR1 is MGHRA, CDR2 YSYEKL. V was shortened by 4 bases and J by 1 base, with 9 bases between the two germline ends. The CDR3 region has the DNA TGCGCCAGCAGCCTCGAAGGCGGCACAGATACGCAGTATTTT. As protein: CASSLEGGTDTQYF.

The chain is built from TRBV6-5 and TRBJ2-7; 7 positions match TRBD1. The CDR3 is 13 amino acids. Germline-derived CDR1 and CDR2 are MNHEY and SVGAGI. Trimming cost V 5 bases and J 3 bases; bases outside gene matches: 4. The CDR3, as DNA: TGTGCCAGCAGTGAGGGACAGATCTACGAGCAGTACTTC. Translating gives CASSEGQIYEQYF.

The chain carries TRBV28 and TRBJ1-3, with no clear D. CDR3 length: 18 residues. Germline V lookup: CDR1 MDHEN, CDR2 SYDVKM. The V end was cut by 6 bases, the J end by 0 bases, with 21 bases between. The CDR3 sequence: CASSPTLRSGYSGNTIYF. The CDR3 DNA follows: TGTGCCAGCAGCCCTACCTTGCGGTCGGGGTACTCTGGAAACACCATATATTTT.

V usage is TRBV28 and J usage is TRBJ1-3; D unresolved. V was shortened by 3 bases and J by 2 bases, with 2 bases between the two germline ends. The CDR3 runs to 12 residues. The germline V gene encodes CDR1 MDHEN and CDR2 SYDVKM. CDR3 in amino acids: CASSFPGNTIYF. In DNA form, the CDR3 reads TGTGCCAGCAGTTTCCCTGGAAACACCATATATTTT.

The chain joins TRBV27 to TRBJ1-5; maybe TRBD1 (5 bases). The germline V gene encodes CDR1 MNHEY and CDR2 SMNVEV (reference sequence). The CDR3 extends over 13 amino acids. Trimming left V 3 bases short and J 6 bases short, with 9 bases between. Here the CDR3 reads CASSFGGGQPQHF. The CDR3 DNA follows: TGTGCCAGCAGTTTTGGGGGGGGTCAGCCCCAGCATTTT.

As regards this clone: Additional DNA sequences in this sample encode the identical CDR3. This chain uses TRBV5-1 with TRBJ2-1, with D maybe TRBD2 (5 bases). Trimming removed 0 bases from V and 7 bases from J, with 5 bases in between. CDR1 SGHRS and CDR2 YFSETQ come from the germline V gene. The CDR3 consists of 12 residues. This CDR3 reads CASSLGGNEQFF. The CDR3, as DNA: TGCGCCAGCAGCTTGGGCGGGAATGAGCAGTTCTTC.

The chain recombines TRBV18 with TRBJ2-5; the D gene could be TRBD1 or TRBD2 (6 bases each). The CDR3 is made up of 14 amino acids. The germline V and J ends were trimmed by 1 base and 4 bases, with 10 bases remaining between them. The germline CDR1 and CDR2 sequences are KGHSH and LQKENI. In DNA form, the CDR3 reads TGTGCCAGCTCACCACAGGGGGGAGGAGAGACCCAGTACTTC. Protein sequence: CASSPQGGGETQYF. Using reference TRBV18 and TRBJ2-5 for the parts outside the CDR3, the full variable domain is NAGVMQNPRHLVRRRGQEARLRCSPMKGHSHVYWYRQLPEEGLKFMVYLQKENIIDESGMPKERFSAEFPKEGPSILRIQQVVRGDSAAYFCASSPQGGGETQYFGPGTRLLVL.

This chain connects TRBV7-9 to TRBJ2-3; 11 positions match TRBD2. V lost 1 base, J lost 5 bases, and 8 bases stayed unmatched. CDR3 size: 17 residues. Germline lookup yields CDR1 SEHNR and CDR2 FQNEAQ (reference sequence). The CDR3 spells CASSLGSSGGRVDTQYF. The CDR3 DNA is TGTGCCAGCAGCTTAGGGTCTAGCGGGGGGCGGGTAGATACGCAGTATTTT. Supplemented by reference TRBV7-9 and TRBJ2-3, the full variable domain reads DTGVSQNPRHKITKRGQNVTFRCDPISEHNRLYWYRQTLGQGPEFLTYFQNEAQLEKSRLLSDRFSAERPKGSFSTLEIQRTEQGDSAMYLCASSLGSSGGRVDTQYFGPGTRLTVL.

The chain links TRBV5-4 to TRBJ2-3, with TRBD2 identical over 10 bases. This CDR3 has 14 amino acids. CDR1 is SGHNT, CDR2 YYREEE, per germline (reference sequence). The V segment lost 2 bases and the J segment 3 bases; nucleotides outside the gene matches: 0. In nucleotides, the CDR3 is TGTGCCAGCAGCTTACTAGCGGGGACAGATACGCAGTATTTT. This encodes CASSLLAGTDTQYF. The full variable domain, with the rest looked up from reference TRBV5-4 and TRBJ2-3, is ETGVTQSPTHLIKTRGQQVTLRCSSQSGHNTVSWYQQALGQGPQFIFQYYREEENGRGNFPPRFSGLQFPNYSSELNVNALELDDSALYLCASSLLAGTDTQYFGPGTRLTVL.

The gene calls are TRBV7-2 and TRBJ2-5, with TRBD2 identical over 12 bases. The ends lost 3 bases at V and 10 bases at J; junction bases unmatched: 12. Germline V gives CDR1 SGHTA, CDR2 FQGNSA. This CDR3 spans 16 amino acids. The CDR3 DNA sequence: TGTGCCAGCAGCTTGGAGCTAGCGGGGGGGGCCTGGGGCCAGTACTTC. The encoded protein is CASSLELAGGAWGQYF.

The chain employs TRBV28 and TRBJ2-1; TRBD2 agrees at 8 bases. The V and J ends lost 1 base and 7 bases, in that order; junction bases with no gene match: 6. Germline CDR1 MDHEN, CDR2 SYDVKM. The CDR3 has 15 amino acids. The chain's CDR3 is CASSLSREEKNEQFF. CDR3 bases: TGTGCCAGCAGTTTATCGCGGGAGGAGAAGAATGAGCAGTTCTTC.

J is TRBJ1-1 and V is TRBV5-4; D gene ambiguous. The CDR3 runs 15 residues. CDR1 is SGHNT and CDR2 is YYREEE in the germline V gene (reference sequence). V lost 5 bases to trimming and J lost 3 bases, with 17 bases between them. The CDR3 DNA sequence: TGTGCCAGCAGTTACTTTGTGGGAGTTTACACTGAAGCTTTCTTT. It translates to CASSYFVGVYTEAFF.

CDR3 residues: CASSWDRSNTEAFF. The CDR3 DNA follows: TGTGCCAGCAGCTGGGACAGGTCGAACACTGAAGCTTTCTTT. The gene calls are TRBV7-6 and TRBJ1-1; 8 bases are shared with TRBD1. Trimming removed 4 bases from V and 1 base from J; junction bases left unmatched: 2. In germline, CDR1 is SGHVS, CDR2 FNYEAQ. The CDR3 extends over 14 amino acids.

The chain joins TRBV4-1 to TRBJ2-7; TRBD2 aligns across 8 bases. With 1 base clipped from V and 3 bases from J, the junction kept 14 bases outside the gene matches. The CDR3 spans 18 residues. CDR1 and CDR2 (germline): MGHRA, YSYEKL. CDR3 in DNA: TGCGCCAGCAGCCAAGCCCGTGGTGCGCGGGGGGTCAACTACGAGCAGTACTTC. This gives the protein CASSQARGARGVNYEQYF.

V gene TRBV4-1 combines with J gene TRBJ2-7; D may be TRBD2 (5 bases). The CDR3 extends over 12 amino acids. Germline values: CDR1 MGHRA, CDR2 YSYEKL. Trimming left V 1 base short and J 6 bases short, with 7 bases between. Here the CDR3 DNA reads TGCGCCAGCAGCCAAGGAGGGATCGAGCAGTACTTC. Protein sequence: CASSQGGIEQYF.